This T cell receptor beta chain appears in the sequencing data of a study of vaccination effects on CD4 cells after COVID-19. Study information: Samples were given by two convalescent patients 16 days and one week before vaccination.

Only in-frame clones appear in the TCRdb table, and some are missing; sequencing was by immunoSEQ multiplex PCR. This table holds tens of thousands of clones, 65% to 80% found once. The CDR3 totals 18 residues. V lost 4 bases to trimming and J lost 0 bases; unmatched junction nucleotides: 9. Germline V CDR1 and CDR2: KGHSH, LQKENI. Findings and caveats of the study: The study had few convalescent patients and no early post-infection timepoints.

Sequencing was preceded by expansion of antigen-specific CD4+ T cells with viral peptide pools in the ViraFEST assay. Subsequent to about 10 days of culture, CD4+ T cells were isolated. PCR confirmed that the person was infected with SARS-CoV-2 between March and December 2020. After around 2.2 million PBMC were placed in each well, they were cultured with approximately 9.1 IU/ml IL-2 and roughly 10 ug/ml peptides. With regard to this clone: The target antigen is unknown.

The J gene is TRBJ1-3, the V gene TRBV18; 10 positions agree with TRBD1. This specimen consisted of CD4+ T cells from PBMCs cultured with HCoV-NL63 spike peptides, obtained before COVID-19 vaccination. The sequence was collected from a human donor who had a prior SARS-CoV-2 infection. For the CDR3, the DNA is TGTGCCAGCTCACGGGGGACAGGGGAAGGCTCCTCTGGAAACACCATATATTTT. This gives the protein CASSRGTGEGSSGNTIYF.